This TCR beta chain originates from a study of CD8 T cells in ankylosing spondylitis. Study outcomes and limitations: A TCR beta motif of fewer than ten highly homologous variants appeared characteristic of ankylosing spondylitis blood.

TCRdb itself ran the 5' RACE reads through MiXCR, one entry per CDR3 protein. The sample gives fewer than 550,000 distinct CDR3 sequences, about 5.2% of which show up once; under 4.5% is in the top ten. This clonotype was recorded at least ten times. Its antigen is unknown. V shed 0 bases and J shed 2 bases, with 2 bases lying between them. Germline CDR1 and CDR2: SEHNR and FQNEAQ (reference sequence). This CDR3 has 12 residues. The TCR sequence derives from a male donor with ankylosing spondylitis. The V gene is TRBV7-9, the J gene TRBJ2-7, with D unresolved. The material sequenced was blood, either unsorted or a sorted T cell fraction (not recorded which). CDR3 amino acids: CASSLAPYEQYF. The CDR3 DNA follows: TGTGCCAGCAGCTTAGCTCCCTACGAGCAGTACTTC.